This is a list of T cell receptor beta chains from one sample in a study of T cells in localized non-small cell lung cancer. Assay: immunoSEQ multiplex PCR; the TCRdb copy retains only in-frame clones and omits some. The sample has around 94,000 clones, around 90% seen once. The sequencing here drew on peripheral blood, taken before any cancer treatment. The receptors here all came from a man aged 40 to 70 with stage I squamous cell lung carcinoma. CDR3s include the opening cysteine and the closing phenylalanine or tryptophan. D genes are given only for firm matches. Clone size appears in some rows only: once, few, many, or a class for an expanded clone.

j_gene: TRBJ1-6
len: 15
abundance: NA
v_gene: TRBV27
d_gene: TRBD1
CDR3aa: CASSFTGGFNSPLHF
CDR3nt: TGTGCCAGCAGTTTCACAGGGGGGTTTAATTCACCCCTCCACTTT

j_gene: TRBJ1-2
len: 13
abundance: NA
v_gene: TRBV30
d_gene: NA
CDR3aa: CAWRRAPYVGYTF
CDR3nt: TGTGCCTGGAGGAGAGCACCTTATGTAGGCTACACCTTC

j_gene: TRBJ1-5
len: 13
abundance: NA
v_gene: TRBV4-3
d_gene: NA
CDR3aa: CASSQDRGQPQHF
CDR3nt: TGCGCCAGCAGCCAGGACCGGGGGCAGCCCCAGCATTTT

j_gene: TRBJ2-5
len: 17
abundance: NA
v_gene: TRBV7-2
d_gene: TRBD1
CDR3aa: CASSLRTLGQGSETQYF
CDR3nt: TGTGCCAGCAGCCTAAGAACTTTAGGACAGGGGTCAGAGACCCAGTACTTC

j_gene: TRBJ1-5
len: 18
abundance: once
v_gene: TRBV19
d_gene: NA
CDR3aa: CASSLIPPRRGYDQPQHF
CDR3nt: TGTGCCAGTAGTCTCATACCCCCGCGGAGGGGGTACGATCAGCCCCAGCATTTT

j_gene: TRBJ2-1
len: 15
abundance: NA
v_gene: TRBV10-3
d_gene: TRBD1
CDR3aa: CAISEKTGSLNEQFF
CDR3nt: TGTGCCATCAGTGAGAAGACAGGGTCATTGAATGAGCAGTTCTTC

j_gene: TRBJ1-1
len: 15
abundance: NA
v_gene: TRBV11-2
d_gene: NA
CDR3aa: CASSPKTGPNTEAFF
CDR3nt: TGTGCCAGCAGCCCCAAAACAGGACCGAACACTGAAGCTTTCTTT

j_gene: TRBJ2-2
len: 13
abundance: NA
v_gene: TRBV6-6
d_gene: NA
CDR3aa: CASSSLDTGELFF
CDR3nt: TGTGCCAGCAGTTCATTGGACACCGGGGAGCTGTTTTTT

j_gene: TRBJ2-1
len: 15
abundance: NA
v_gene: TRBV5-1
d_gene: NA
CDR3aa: CASRPGVGSYNEQFF
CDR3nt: TGCGCCAGCAGACCGGGGGTAGGGAGCTACAATGAGCAGTTCTTC

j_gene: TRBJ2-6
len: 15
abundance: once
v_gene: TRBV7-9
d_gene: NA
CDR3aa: CASSLGQPGANVLTF
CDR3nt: TGTGCCAGCAGCTTAGGACAGCCCGGGGCCAACGTCCTGACTTTC

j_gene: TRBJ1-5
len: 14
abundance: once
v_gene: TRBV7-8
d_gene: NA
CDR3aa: CASSLGTSHQPQHF
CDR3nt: TGTGCCAGCAGCTTAGGGACATCTCATCAGCCCCAGCATTTT

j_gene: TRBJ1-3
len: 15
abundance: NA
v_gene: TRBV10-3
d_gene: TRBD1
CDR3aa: CAMKGQAISGNTIYF
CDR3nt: TGTGCCATGAAAGGACAGGCCATCTCTGGAAACACCATATATTTT

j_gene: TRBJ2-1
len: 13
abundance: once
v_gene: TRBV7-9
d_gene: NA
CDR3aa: CASSLGAGDRQFF
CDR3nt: TGTGCCAGCAGCTTAGGGGCTGGAGACAGGCAGTTCTTC

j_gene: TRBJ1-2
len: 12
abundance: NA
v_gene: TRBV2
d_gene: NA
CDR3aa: CASSAEHYGYTF
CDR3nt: TGTGCCAGCAGTGCCGAGCACTATGGCTACACCTTC

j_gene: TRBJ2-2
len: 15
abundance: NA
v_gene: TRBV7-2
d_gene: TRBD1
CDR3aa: CASSFAQGARWELFF
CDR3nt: TGTGCCAGCAGCTTTGCACAGGGGGCGAGGTGGGAGCTGTTTTTT

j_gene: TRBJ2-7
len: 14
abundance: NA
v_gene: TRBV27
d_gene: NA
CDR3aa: CASSLIGSHYEQYF
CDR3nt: TGTGCCAGCAGTTTGATAGGATCCCACTACGAGCAGTACTTC

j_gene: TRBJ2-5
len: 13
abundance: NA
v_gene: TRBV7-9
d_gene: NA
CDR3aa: CASSLRRQETQYF
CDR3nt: TGTGCCAGCAGCTTGAGACGGCAAGAGACCCAGTACTTC

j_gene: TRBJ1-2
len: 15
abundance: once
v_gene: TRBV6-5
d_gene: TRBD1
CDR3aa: CASSMDRGSRGGYTF
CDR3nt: TGTGCCAGCAGCATGGACAGGGGGAGCCGGGGTGGCTACACCTTC

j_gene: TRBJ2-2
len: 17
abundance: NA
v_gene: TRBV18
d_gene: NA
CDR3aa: CASSSLARQTNTGELFF
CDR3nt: TGTGCCAGCTCCTCCCTGGCCCGACAGACGAACACCGGGGAGCTGTTTTTT

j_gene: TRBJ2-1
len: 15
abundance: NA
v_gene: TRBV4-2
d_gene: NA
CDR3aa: CASSLRGAEVNEQFF
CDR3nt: TGTGCCAGCAGCCTTCGGGGGGCTGAAGTGAATGAGCAGTTCTTC

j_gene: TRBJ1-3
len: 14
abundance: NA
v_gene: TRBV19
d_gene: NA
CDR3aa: CASERLHSGNTIYF
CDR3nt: TGTGCCAGTGAGAGGCTCCACTCTGGAAACACCATATATTTT

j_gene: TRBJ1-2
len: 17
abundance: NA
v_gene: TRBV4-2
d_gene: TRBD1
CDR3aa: CASSQDGWTGANYGYTF
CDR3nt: TGTGCCAGCAGCCAAGATGGATGGACAGGAGCTAACTATGGCTACACCTTC

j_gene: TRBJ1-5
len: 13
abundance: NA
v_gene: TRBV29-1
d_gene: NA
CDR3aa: CSVGQPGNQPQHF
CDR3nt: TGCAGCGTTGGTCAGCCAGGGAACCAGCCCCAGCATTTT

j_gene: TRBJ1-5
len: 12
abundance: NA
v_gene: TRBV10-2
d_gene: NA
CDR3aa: CASSPGFQPQHF
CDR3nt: TGCGCCAGCAGTCCAGGGTTTCAGCCCCAGCATTTT

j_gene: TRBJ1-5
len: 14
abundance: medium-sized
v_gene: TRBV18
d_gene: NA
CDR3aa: CASSRQGKDQPQHF
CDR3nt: TGTGCCAGCTCACGGCAGGGTAAGGATCAGCCCCAGCATTTT

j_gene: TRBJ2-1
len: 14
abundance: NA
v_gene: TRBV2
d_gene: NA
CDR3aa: CASKSGQTYNEQFF
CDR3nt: TGTGCCAGCAAGAGCGGGCAAACCTACAATGAGCAGTTCTTC

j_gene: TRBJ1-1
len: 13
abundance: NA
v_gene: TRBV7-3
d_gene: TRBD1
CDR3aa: CASSGQGNTEAFF
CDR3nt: TGTGCCAGCAGCGGACAGGGTAACACTGAAGCTTTCTTT

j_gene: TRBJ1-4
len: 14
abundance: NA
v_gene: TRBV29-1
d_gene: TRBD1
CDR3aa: CSVGYRGQDEKLFF
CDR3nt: TGCAGCGTTGGGTACAGGGGGCAGGATGAAAAACTGTTTTTT

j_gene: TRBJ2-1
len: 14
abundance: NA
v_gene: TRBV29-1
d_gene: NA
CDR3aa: CSVELGRPYNEQFF
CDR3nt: TGCAGCGTTGAATTAGGACGGCCCTACAATGAGCAGTTCTTC

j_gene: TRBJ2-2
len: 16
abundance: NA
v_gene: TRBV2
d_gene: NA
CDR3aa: CASIAGAKPNTGELFF
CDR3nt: TGTGCCAGCATCGCGGGGGCCAAACCGAACACCGGGGAGCTGTTTTTT

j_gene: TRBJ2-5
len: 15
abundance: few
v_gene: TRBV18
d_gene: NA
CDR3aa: CASSPQGIPGETQYF
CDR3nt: TGTGCCAGCTCACCTCAGGGAATCCCCGGGGAGACCCAGTACTTC

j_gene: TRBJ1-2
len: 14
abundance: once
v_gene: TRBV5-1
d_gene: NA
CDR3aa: CASSLSNVGYGYTF
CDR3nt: TGCGCCAGCAGCCTCTCGAATGTGGGGTATGGCTACACCTTC

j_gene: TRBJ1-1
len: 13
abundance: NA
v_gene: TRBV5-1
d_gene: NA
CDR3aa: CASSPQVNTEAFF
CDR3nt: TGCGCCAGCAGCCCCCAGGTGAACACTGAAGCTTTCTTT

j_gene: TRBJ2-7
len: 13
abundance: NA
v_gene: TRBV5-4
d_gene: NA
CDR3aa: CASSSDRSYEQYF
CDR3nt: TGTGCCAGCAGCTCTGACAGATCCTACGAGCAGTACTTC

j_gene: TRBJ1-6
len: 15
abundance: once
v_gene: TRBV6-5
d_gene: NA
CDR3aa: CASSYFRDRTAPLHF
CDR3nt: TGTGCCAGCAGTTACTTCCGGGACCGCACCGCCCCCCTCCACTTT

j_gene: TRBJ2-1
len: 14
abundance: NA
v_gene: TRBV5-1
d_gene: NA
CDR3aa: CASSEIQGYNEQFF
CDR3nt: TGCGCCAGCAGCGAAATACAGGGTTACAATGAGCAGTTCTTC

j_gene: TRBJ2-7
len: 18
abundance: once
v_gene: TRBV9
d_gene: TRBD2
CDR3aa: CASSVGTSGGGITYEQYF
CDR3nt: TGTGCCAGCAGCGTGGGGACTAGCGGAGGGGGAATTACCTACGAGCAGTACTTC

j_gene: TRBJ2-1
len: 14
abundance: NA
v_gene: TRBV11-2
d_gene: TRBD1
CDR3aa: CASSMDRGHNEQFF
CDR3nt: TGTGCCAGCAGCATGGACAGGGGGCATAATGAGCAGTTCTTC

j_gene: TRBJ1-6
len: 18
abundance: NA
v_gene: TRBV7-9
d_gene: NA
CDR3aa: CASSLDPRSDVYNSPLHF
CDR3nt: TGTGCCAGCAGCTTAGATCCGAGGTCGGACGTTTATAATTCACCCCTCCACTTT

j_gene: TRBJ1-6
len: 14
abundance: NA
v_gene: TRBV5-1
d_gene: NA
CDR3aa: CASSLGSAGSPLHF
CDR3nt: TGCGCCAGCAGCTTGGGGAGTGCGGGCTCACCCCTCCACTTT

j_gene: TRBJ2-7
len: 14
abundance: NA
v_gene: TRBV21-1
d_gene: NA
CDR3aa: CASSKGLTKDEQYF
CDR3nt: TGTGCCAGCAGCAAAGGTCTGACCAAGGACGAGCAGTACTTC

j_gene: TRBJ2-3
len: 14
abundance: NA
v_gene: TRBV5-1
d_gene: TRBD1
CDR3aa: CASSYGTGMDTQYF
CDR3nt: TGCGCCAGCAGCTACGGGACAGGGATGGATACGCAGTATTTT

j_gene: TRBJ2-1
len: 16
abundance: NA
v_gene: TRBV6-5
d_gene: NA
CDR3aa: CASSYFGGLGYNEQFF
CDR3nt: TGTGCCAGCAGTTACTTCGGGGGATTGGGTTACAATGAGCAGTTCTTC

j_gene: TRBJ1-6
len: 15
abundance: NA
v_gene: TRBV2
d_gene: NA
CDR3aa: CASSEVGPYNSPLHF
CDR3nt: TGTGCCAGCAGCGAGGTGGGGCCCTATAATTCACCCCTCCACTTT

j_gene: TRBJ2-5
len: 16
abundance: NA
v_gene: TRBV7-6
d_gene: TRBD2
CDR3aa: CASSRTSGGAGETQYF
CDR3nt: TGTGCCAGCAGCCGAACTAGCGGGGGGGCCGGAGAGACCCAGTACTTC

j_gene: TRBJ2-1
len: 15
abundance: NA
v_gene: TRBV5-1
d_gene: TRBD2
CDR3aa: CASSPVAGGGNEQFF
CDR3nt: TGCGCCAGCAGCCCCGTAGCGGGGGGAGGGAATGAGCAGTTCTTC

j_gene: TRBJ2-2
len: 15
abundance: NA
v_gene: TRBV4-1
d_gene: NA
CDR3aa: CASSRLEWKAGELFF
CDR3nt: TGCGCCAGCAGCCGCCTGGAGTGGAAGGCCGGGGAGCTGTTTTTT

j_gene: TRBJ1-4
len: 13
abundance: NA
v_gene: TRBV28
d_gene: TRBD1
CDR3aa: CASRGGSDEKLFF
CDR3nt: TGTGCCAGCAGAGGGGGCTCGGATGAAAAACTGTTTTTT

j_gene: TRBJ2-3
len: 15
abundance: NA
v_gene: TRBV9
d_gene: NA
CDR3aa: CASSEEARSPDTQYF
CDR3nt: TGTGCCAGCAGCGAGGAGGCTAGGTCTCCAGATACGCAGTATTTT

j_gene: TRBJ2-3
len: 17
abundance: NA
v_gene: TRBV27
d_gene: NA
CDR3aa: CASSLGRGRGYTDTQYF
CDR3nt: TGTGCCAGCAGTCTGGGGCGGGGGCGGGGGTACACAGATACGCAGTATTTT

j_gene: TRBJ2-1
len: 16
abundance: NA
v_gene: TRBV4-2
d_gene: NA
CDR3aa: CASSQDPRVGYNEQFF
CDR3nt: TGTGCCAGCAGCCAAGACCCGCGAGTGGGCTACAATGAGCAGTTCTTC

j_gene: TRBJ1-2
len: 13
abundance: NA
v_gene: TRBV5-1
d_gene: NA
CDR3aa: CASSLDSRVGYTF
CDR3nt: TGCGCCAGCAGCCTAGACAGCAGGGTTGGCTACACCTTC

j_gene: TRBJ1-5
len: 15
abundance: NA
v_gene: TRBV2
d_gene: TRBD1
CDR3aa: CASSRRDREGQPQHF
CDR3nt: TGTGCCAGCAGCCGCCGGGACAGGGAGGGTCAGCCCCAGCATTTT

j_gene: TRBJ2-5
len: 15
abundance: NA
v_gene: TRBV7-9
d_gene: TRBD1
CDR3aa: CASSSRTGGTETQYF
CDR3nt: TGTGCCAGCAGCTCCCGGACAGGGGGCACAGAGACCCAGTACTTC